This TCR beta chain was identified during a study of post-analysis software for immune sequencing data. Study-level results: Higher frequency in patients than in controls was seen for roughly five TRBV segments, with TRBV5-6, TRBV5-1 and TRBV20-1 among them. Strong co-clustering by F measure was seen for same-batch samples. Controls had significantly higher normalized Chao1 diversity than multiple sclerosis patients.

At least ten counts were recorded for this clonotype. Its cognate antigen is unknown. Built from TCR beta cDNA, the libraries had unique molecular identifiers in them. T cells numbering roughly 0.85 to 11 million yielded some 520,000 cDNA molecules. TCRdb re-derived calls from the PCR reads in MiXCR, one entry per CDR3 protein. The table lists roughly 650,000 distinct CDR3 sequences, about 60% of them singletons. V was shortened by 6 bases and J by 2 bases, with 17 bases between the two germline ends. CDR3 length: 15 amino acids. Sequenced input: blood. V is TRBV12-3 or TRBV12-4 and J is TRBJ2-7; tentative D call: TRBD1 (7 bases). The receptor's source is a girl aged 2-10 years with multiple sclerosis. The CDR3 here is CASSPGGTRTYEQYF. The CDR3 DNA follows: TGTGCCAGCAGCCCAGGGGGGACACGAACCTACGAGCAGTACTTC.